The 10 T cell receptor beta chains below come from one sample, sequenced in a study of control samples from healthy donors and cancer patients. TCRdb's table, derived via immunoSEQ multiplex PCR, lists solely in-frame clones and lacks some. The sample lists roughly 100,000 clones; about 91% were seen once. The sequencing input was blood. The receptor source for this set is a man aged 30 to 39 in good health.

V and J are TRBV12-3 or TRBV12-4 and TRBJ2-6; D gene ambiguous. The CDR3 is made up of 13 amino acids. V lost 6 bases and J lost 2, with 5 bases in between. The CDR3 sequence: CASRRAGANVLTF. The CDR3 bases are TGTGCCAGCAGAAGGGCTGGGGCCAACGTCCTGACTTTC.

The CDR3 here is CASNRVYTDTQYF. CDR3 coding DNA: TGTGCCAGTAACAGGGTTTACACAGATACGCAGTATTTT. The genes are TRBV11-2 and TRBJ2-3, with D possibly TRBD1 on 6 matching bases. The CDR3 covers 13 residues. Germline loops: CDR1 SGHAT, CDR2 FQNNGV. V lost 9 bases and J 2 bases, leaving 12 bases between the germline ends.

This chain uses TRBV3-1 (or the pseudogene TRBV3-2) with TRBJ2-1; the D gene could be TRBD1 or TRBD2 (5 bases each). Trimming left V 1 base short and J 3 bases short, with 13 bases between. This CDR3 is built from 16 residues. Germline V gene sequence: CDR1 LGHDT, CDR2 YNNKEL (reference sequence). In nucleotides, the CDR3 is TGTGCCAGCAGCCAAGCAAGGGACCGACTCTACAATGAGCAGTTCTTC. Translated, it gives CASSQARDRLYNEQFF.

The chain combines TRBV3-1 (or the pseudogene TRBV3-2) with TRBJ2-3; weak D call: TRBD1 (6 bases). V shed 2 bases and J shed 5 bases, with 11 bases lying between them. In germline, CDR1 is LGHDT, CDR2 YNNKEL (reference sequence). CDR3 length equals 14 residues. CDR3 sequence (DNA): TGTGCCAGCAGCCAACTCGTAGGGGGAGATACGCAGTATTTT. Amino acid sequence: CASSQLVGGDTQYF.

The chain couples TRBV7-2 to TRBJ2-1; D possibly corresponds to TRBD2 (5 bases). CDR3 size: 15 residues. V was pared by 7 bases and J by 3 bases, with 16 bases between. The germline V gene encodes CDR1 SGHTA and CDR2 FQGNSA. The CDR3 reads CASILSGGGYNEQFF. CDR3 sequence (DNA): TGTGCCAGCATCCTAAGTGGCGGAGGCTACAATGAGCAGTTCTTC.

The chain employs TRBV5-1 and TRBJ2-2; TRBD2 might be the D (5 bases). Trimming left V 3 bases short and J 5 bases short, with 14 bases between. CDR1 is SGHRS, CDR2 YFSETQ, per germline. This CDR3 region has 15 residues. This CDR3 reads CASSSHISGTGELFF. The CDR3 region has the DNA TGCGCCAGCAGCTCCCATATATCGGGAACCGGGGAGCTGTTTTTT.

The chain carries TRBV7-9 and TRBJ2-1; 14 positions agree with TRBD2. Germline values: CDR1 SEHNR, CDR2 FQNEAQ (reference sequence). The ends lost 4 bases at V and 0 bases at J; junction bases unmatched: 5. There are 18 residues in the CDR3. CDR3 DNA sequence: TGTGCCAGCAGCTGGCGGACTAGCGGGAGGTTCTCCTACAATGAGCAGTTCTTC. Translating it yields CASSWRTSGRFSYNEQFF.

The rearrangement uses TRBV6-1 and TRBJ1-2; D remains unclear. The CDR3 consists of 14 residues. From germline, CDR1 is MNHNS and CDR2 SASEGT. The V gene lost 1 base and the J gene lost 4 bases, with 10 bases spanning the gap. CDR3 region: CASSEVRRSYGYTF. The CDR3 nucleotides read TGTGCCAGCAGTGAAGTGCGGCGGAGCTATGGCTACACCTTC.

The chain is built from TRBV7-2 and TRBJ1-5; D uncertain. Germline CDR1 reads SGHTA; CDR2 reads FQGNSA. Trimming pared 5 bases from V and 3 bases from J, leaving 8 bases between. This CDR3 is built from 13 residues. The CDR3 DNA reads as TGTGCCAGCAGCCCAAGATCCAATCAGCCCCAGCATTTT. This codes for CASSPRSNQPQHF.

The rearrangement uses TRBV5-1 and TRBJ2-3; D remains unclear. CDR1 and CDR2 from the germline V gene are SGHRS and YFSETQ. V lost 2 bases and J lost 4, with 35 bases in between. The CDR3 loop spans 22 amino acids. The CDR3 DNA sequence: TGCGCCAGCAGCTTTTTTTTTACCGCAGGACCCGCCCGAGCGACTTACGCAGATACGCAGTATTTT. Translation: CASSFFFTAGPARATYADTQYF. Drawing the rest from reference TRBV5-1 and TRBJ2-3, the complete variable domain is KAGVTQTPRYLIKTRGQQVTLSCSPISGHRSVSWYQQTPGQGLQFLFEYFSETQRNKGNFPGRFSGRQFSNSRSEMNVSTLELGDSALYLCASSFFFTAGPARATYADTQYFGPGTRLTVL.